The clone carrying this TCR beta chain counts as medium-sized. The antigen is unknown. One end of the junction is discordant with germline, which a read error may explain. There were TCR beta CDR3 regions amplified from RNA transcripts. The primer set for the first-round RT-PCR of the TCR CDR3 was HTBI. Using its own MiXCR run on the multiplex PCR reads, TCRdb lists one record per CDR3 protein. The table lists 45,000 or so distinct CDR3 sequences, 49% of them singletons. This entry is derived from a study of T cells in Graves' hyperthyroidism and ophthalmopathy. Study findings and constraints: The authors' 13 V-J model separated ophthalmopathy from stable hyperthyroidism. Most thyroid-expanded clonotypes above 0.001 were also found in blood.

Orbital computed tomography and thyroid ultrasound, together with serum TRAb and thyroxine and clinical symptoms, were used for diagnoses. Germline CDR1 is SGHVS and CDR2 is FQNEAQ. The CDR3 consists of 14 residues. This TCR was sampled from a woman between 45 and 65 years old with Graves' hyperthyroidism. Specimen: peripheral blood or thyroid tissue (not recorded which). V is TRBV7-8 and J is TRBJ2-7; D might be TRBD1 (5 bases). Here the CDR3 reads CASSQGRQGYEQYF. The DNA of the CDR3 is TGCGCCAGCAGCCAAGGCCGGCAGGGCTATGAGCAGTACTTC.